This T cell receptor beta chain was profiled in a study of T cell responses to AZD1222 COVID-19 vaccine (dated by TCRdb to the early 2020s). Study-wide context: A total of more than 230 trial participants underwent TCR sequencing, of whom some 210 received two doses of AZD1222 and some 26 received two doses of the MenACWY control vaccine. Trial participants were enrolled by age into subgroups of 18-55, 56-69 and 70-plus years, and around 150, 29 and 61 TCR-sequenced participants, respectively, were included in these subgroups.

A remark on this clone: Its specific antigen is unknown. Nothing much larger sits one base from this clone, and base qualities are not available.

According to the study, the label for this sample's time point signals: about 28 days (+/-7) after the second vaccine dose. AZD1222 recipients given second doses at about 4 weeks or at about 12 weeks were pooled, since spike-specific TCR depth and breadth were not found to differ between the two schedules. The vaccinee samples were drawn from two UK trials, COV001 and COV002, one of which was a single-blind randomized controlled phase 2/3 trial testing AZD1222 (ChAdOx1 nCoV-19) in healthy adults. Trial participant PBMC samples were collected at day 0 and day 28 after the second dose for TCRbeta chain sequencing. Here is what the overall study found, with its caveats: Spike-specific TCR breadth and depth rose significantly after two AZD1222 doses compared with day 0 and with MenACWY recipients. Nearly half of unique spike-specific TCRs reportedly recognized epitopes outside regions mutated in the B.1.351 and B.1.1.7 variants. The 56-69-year group was small, and its depth increase did not reach significance, likely because of low power. The vaccine-associated CD4 TCRs covered the entire spike protein, and the dominant responses fell in regions 160-218 and 743-854. Participants were mostly white British and included more females than males, and it was suggested by the authors that clonal diversity may have been underestimated. Because no day 14 peak-response samples were available, repertoires were characterized only after the peak T cell response. Conclusions about previously exposed vaccinees were limited because only a handful of AZD1222 recipients were SARS-CoV-2 seropositive at baseline.

The CDR3 regions of human TCRbeta chains were subjected to immunosequencing. As for the original processing: TCRs in the repertoires were compared against a reference library of SARS-CoV-2-specific TCRs that had been generated with the MIRA antigen-specificity platform. Breadth was defined as the fraction of unique TCRs that were SARS-CoV-2-associated. Depth was defined as the fraction of total T cells that were SARS-CoV-2-associated. Using the MIRA data, each spike-specific TCR was mapped to the spike region that the TCR reacts to and placed in a CD4 or CD8 class. Log10-transformed breadth and depth values were compared by one-way ANOVA with Sidak's multiple comparisons tests. This immuneACCESS table, as held by TCRdb, lists in-frame sequences with V and J called but not all clones. Of the missing ones, under half trace to an unresolved V gene in checked studies; the others have no known cause. The V and J calls and clone size are taken from that table; D and trimming were inferred from the DNA. This sample has roughly 150,000 clones in its table, and approximately 89% of those were observed once. The ten largest account for less than 1.5% of the sample.

Here V drops 3 bases and J drops 6 bases, and the junction holds 4 bases not matched to any gene. From cysteine to phenylalanine, the CDR3 is 13 amino acids long. The entry retains the CDR3 DNA only, 39 bases that are in frame from base 1. The CDR1 and CDR2 encoded by the germline V gene (reference sequence) are SGHAT and FQDESV. Sequencing was performed on peripheral blood, taken 28 days after the second AZD1222 dose. The chain is assembled from TRBV11-1 and TRBJ1-1, with TRBD1 identical over 7 junction bases. The TCR originated in an adult who received the AZD1222 COVID-19 vaccine. DNA sequence: TGTGCCAGCAGCTTTGACAGGGTTGCTGAAGCTTTCTTT. It encodes CASSFDRVAEAFF.